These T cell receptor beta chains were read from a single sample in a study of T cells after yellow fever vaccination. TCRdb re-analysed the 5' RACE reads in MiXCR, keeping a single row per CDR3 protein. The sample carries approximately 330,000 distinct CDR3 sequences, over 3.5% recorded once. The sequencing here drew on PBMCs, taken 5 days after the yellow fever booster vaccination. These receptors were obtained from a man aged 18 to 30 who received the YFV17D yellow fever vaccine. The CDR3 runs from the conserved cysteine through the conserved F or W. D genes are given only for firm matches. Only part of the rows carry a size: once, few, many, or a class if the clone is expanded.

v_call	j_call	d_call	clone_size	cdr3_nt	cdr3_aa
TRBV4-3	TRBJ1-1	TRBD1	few	TGCGCCAGCAGCCAAGGGCCAACAGGGGAAACTGAAGCTTTCTTT	CASSQGPTGETEAFF
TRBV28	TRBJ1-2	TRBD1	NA	TGTGCCAGCAGCTTCCTCCCCCGGGACAGGGGGTTGGGCTACACCTTC	CASSFLPRDRGLGYTF
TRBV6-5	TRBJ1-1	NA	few	TGTGCCAGCAGTTACTCGATACCTCCCACTGAAGCTTTCTTT	CASSYSIPPTEAFF
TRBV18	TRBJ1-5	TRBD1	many	TGTGCCAGCTCACCTCCGGACAGGGTGGGGCCCCAGCATTTT	CASSPPDRVGPQHF
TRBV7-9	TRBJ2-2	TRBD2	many	TGTGCCAGCAGCTCGGGACTAGCGGGGGTCTGGACCGGGGAGCTGTTTTTT	CASSSGLAGVWTGELFF
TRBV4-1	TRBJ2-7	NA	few	TGCGCCAGCAGCCAGGACTTGGGTCCGGCGGGGGAGCAGTACTTC	CASSQDLGPAGEQYF
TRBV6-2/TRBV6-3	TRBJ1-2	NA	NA	TGTGCCAGCAGTACCCGATGGGTTAAAGACTATGGCTACACCTTC	CASSTRWVKDYGYTF
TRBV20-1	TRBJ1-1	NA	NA	TGCAGTGCGCCGGGGGCGGGTAATGTAGAAACTGAAGCTTTCTTT	CSAPGAGNVETEAFF
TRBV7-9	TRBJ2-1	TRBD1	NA	TGTGCCAGCGTCGTCTCCGGGACAGACAATGAGCAGTTCTTC	CASVVSGTDNEQFF
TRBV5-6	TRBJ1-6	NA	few	TGTGCCAGCAGCTTGTCGTGGGGTGGGTATTCACCCCTCCACTTT	CASSLSWGGYSPLHF
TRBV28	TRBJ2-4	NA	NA	TGTGCCAGCAGTGGCCGGGACACTGAAGCCAAAAACATTCAGTACTTC	CASSGRDTEAKNIQYF
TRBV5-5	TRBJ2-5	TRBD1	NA	TGTGCCAGCATACGACAGGGCCTCCCCCAAGAGACCCAGTACTTC	CASIRQGLPQETQYF
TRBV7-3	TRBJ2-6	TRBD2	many	TGTGCCAGCAGCTTAATTGGGACTAGCAACTCTGGGGCCAACGTCCTGACTTTC	CASSLIGTSNSGANVLTF
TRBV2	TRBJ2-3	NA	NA	TGTGCCACTGGACACCCTCCCACAGATACGCAGTATTTT	CATGHPPTDTQYF
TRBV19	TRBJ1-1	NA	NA	TGTGCCAGTAGGAAAAAGAATGAAGCTTTCTTT	CASRKKNEAFF
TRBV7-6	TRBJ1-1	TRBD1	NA	TGTGCCAGCAGCGCAGGACAGGGGGCAACAACTGAAGCTTTCTTT	CASSAGQGATTEAFF
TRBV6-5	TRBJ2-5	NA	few	TGTGCCAGCAGTCCCGATCCCCCCTGGAACCAAGAGACCCAGTACTTC	CASSPDPPWNQETQYF
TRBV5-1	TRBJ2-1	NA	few	TGCGCCAGCAGCTTGTTACAGCTCTCCTACAATGAGCAGTTCTTC	CASSLLQLSYNEQFF
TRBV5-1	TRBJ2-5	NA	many	TGCGCCAGCAGCTTGGAGGGCCAGCTCGAGACCCAGTACTTC	CASSLEGQLETQYF
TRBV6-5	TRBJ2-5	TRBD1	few	TGTGCCAGCAGTTTCTCTGCCGGGACAGGCGTTGCCCAGTACTTC	CASSFSAGTGVAQYF
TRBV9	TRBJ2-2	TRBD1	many	TGTGCCAGCAGCGTGCGACAGGGGGCGACCGGGGAGCTGTTTTTT	CASSVRQGATGELFF
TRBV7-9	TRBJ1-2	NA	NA	TGTGCCAGCAGCTGGAAAGGACCGGACCATGGCTACACCTTC	CASSWKGPDHGYTF
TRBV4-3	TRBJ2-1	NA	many	TGCGCCAGCAGCCAAGAAAGGGGGTCTGATGAGCAGTTCTTC	CASSQERGSDEQFF
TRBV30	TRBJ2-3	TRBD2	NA	TGTGCCGGGCGCCTTAGCGGGGGGAATTTGAATACGCAGTATTTT	CAGRLSGGNLNTQYF
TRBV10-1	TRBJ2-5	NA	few	TGCGCCAGCAGTGAGTCGGGGGGAGAGACCCAGTACTTC	CASSESGGETQYF
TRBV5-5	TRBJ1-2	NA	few	TGTGCCAGCAGCCGATTCAGTGGAGAAGACTACACCTTC	CASSRFSGEDYTF
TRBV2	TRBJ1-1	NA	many	TGTGCCAGCAGTTACCTGGAAAACACTGAAGCTTTCTTT	CASSYLENTEAFF
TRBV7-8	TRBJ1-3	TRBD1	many	TGTGCCAGCAGCTTATATCAGGGGGAGGGTGGAAACACCATATATTTT	CASSLYQGEGGNTIYF
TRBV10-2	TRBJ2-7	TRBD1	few	TGCGCCACTTGGACAGGGGTCGAGCAGTACTTC	CATWTGVEQYF
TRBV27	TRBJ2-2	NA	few	TGTGCCAGCACCCTACGGCGTCCGAACACCGGGGAGCTGTTTTTT	CASTLRRPNTGELFF
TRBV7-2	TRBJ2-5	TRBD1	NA	TGTGCCAGCAGCTTAGCAGGGGGCAACGGGTACCAAGAGACCCAGTACTTC	CASSLAGGNGYQETQYF
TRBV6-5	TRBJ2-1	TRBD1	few	TGTGCCAGCAGTTACGGACAGGGGCTACGTGAGCAGTTCTTC	CASSYGQGLREQFF
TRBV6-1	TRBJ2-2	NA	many	TGTGCCAGCAGTGAATTGAAGTACCCGAACACCGGGGAGCTGTTTTTT	CASSELKYPNTGELFF
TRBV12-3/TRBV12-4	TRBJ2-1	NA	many	TGTGCCAGCAGCACCGGACAGTCCTCCTACAATGAGCAGTTCTTC	CASSTGQSSYNEQFF
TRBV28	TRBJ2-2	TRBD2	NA	TGTGCTTTAGCGGGGACGAACACCGGGGAGCTGTTTTTT	CALAGTNTGELFF
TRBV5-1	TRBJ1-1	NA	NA	TGCGCCAGCAGAATAGGGGGGCGCACTGAAGCTTTCTTT	CASRIGGRTEAFF
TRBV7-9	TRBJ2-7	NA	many	TGTGCCAGCAGCTTGGAGGTGACTTCCTGGGGCGAGCAGTACTTC	CASSLEVTSWGEQYF
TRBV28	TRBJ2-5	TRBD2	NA	TGTGCCAGCAGCCCGCGGGGGGGGTCACAAGAGACCCAGTACTTC	CASSPRGGSQETQYF
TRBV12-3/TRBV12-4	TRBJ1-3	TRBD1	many	TGTGCCAGCACCCCCAGGGGGAGGGGAAACACCATATATTTT	CASTPRGRGNTIYF
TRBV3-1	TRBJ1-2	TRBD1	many	TGTGCCAGCAGCCTTGACAGGGGGATGAGTGGCTACACCTTC	CASSLDRGMSGYTF
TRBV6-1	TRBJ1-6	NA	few	TGTGCCAGCGACCCTGGGACGGTCTATAATTCACCCCTCCACTTT	CASDPGTVYNSPLHF
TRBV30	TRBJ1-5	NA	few	TGTGCCTGGAGTGATGGGCAGCCCCAGCATTTT	CAWSDGQPQHF
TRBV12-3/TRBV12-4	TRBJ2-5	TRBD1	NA	TGTGCCAGCAGTTCGGATGGGACAGGTGGCACCCAGTACTTC	CASSSDGTGGTQYF
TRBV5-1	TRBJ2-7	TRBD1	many	TGCGCCAGCAGCTCACAGGGGGACGAGCAGTACTTC	CASSSQGDEQYF
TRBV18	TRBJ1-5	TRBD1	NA	TGTGCCAGCTCACCACGCACCGGGACAGACTCGAATAGCAATCAGCCCCAGCATTTT	CASSPRTGTDSNSNQPQHF
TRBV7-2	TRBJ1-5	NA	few	TGTGCCAGCAGCTCACAATCCAGGCAGCCCCAGCATTTT	CASSSQSRQPQHF
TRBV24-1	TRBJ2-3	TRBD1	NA	TGTGCCACCACAGAAACAGGGGGCCCGGGAGATACGCAGTATTTT	CATTETGGPGDTQYF
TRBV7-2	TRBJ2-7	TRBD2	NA	TGTGCCAGCAGCTTGAGGCGGGGGAGGTACGAGCAGTACTTC	CASSLRRGRYEQYF
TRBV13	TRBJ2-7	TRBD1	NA	TGTGCCAGCAGCTCGGACAGGGTCGAGCAGTACTTC	CASSSDRVEQYF
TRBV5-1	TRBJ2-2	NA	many	TGCGCCAGCAGCAGGGGAATTCTCACCGGGGAGCTGTTTTTT	CASSRGILTGELFF
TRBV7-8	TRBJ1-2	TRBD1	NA	TGTGCCAGCAGCGAGAGGACAGGGGGTGGCTACACCTTC	CASSERTGGGYTF
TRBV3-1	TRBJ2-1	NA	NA	TGTGCCAGCAGCCAGAACATCCCAGGGGACAATGAGCAGTTCTTC	CASSQNIPGDNEQFF
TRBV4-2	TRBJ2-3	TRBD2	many	TGTGCCAGCAGCGGGGGGGGAGAACTTGATACGCAGTATTTT	CASSGGGELDTQYF
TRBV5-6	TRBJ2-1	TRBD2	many	TGTGCCAGCAGCTCCCCTAGCGGGGGCTACAATGAGCAGTTCTTC	CASSSPSGGYNEQFF
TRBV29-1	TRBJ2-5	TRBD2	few	TGCAGCACCCTGCGCGCTAGCGGGGTGGAGACCCAGTACTTC	CSTLRASGVETQYF
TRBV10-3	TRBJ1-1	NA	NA	TGTGCCATCAGCGACCCGGGCACTGAAGCTTTCTTT	CAISDPGTEAFF